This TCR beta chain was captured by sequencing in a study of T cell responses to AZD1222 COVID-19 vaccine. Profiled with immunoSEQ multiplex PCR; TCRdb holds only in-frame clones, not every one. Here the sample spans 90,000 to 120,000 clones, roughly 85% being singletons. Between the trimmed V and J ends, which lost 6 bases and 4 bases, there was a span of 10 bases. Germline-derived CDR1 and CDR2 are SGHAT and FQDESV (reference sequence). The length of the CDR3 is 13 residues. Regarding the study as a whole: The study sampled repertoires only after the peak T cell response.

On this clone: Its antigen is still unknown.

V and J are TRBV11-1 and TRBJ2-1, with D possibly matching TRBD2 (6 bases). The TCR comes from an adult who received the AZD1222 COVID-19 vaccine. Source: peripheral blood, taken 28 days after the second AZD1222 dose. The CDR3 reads CASRLGGYNEQFF. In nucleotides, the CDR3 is TGTGCCAGCAGATTGGGGGGTTACAATGAGCAGTTCTTC.